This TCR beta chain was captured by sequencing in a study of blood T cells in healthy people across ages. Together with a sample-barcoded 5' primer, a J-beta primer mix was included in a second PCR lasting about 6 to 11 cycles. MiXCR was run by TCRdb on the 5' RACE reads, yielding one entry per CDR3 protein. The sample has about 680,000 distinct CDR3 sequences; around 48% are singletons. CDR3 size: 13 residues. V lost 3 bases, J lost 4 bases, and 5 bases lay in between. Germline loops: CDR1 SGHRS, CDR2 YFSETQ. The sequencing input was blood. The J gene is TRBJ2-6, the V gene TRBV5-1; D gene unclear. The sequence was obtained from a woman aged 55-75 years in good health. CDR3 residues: CASSCPGANVLTF. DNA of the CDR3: TGCGCCAGCAGCTGCCCCGGGGCCAACGTCCTGACTTTC.